A selection of T cell receptor beta chains follows, all from one sample in a study of early T cells in non-severe SARS-CoV-2 infection. One entry per CDR3 protein, called by TCRdb with MiXCR from the 5' RACE reads. The table includes fewer than 30,000 distinct CDR3 sequences, 3.5% to 5% detected once. The sequenced sample was whole blood. The receptors were gathered from an adult who was a healthcare worker with PCR-confirmed SARS-CoV-2 infection or an uninfected control (not recorded which). Both conserved end residues are part of each CDR3. The order of the fields is D gene, clone size, J gene, V gene, CDR3 protein, CDR3 DNA. D genes are given only for firm matches. Only some rows state a clone size, as once, few, many or a class for expanded clones.

D: -
size: -
J: TRBJ2-7
V: TRBV18
CDR3: CASSQGSTYEQYF
DNA: TGTGCCAGCTCACAGGGGTCGACCTACGAGCAGTACTTC

D: -
size: -
J: TRBJ2-2
V: TRBV4-1
CDR3: CASTREVARNTGELFF
DNA: TGCGCCAGCACCAGGGAGGTAGCGAGGAACACCGGGGAGCTGTTTTTT

D: -
size: many
J: TRBJ1-1
V: TRBV3-1
CDR3: CASSRAQGRTEAFF
DNA: TGTGCCAGCAGCCGAGCACAGGGTCGGACTGAAGCTTTCTTT

D: TRBD2
size: many
J: TRBJ2-2
V: TRBV7-2
CDR3: CASSLSSGTSTGELFF
DNA: TGTGCCAGCAGTCTATCTAGCGGGACCTCCACCGGGGAGCTGTTTTTT

D: TRBD1
size: many
J: TRBJ2-6
V: TRBV15
CDR3: CATSYRGPGANVLTF
DNA: TGTGCCACCAGTTACAGGGGGCCTGGGGCCAACGTCCTGACTTTC

D: -
size: many
J: TRBJ1-4
V: TRBV4-2
CDR3: CASRVGDEKLFF
DNA: TGTGCCAGCAGAGTGGGAGATGAAAAACTGTTTTTT

D: -
size: many
J: TRBJ2-7
V: TRBV3-1
CDR3: CASSQDLETRIF
DNA: TGTGCCAGCAGCCAAGATCTGGAGACTAGAATCTTC

D: TRBD2
size: many
J: TRBJ2-2
V: TRBV19
CDR3: CASSISRLSGRVTGELFF
DNA: TGTGCCAGTAGTATAAGCCGACTTAGCGGGAGAGTCACCGGGGAGCTGTTTTTT

D: -
size: few
J: TRBJ1-5
V: TRBV7-2
CDR3: CASSSFAGNQPQHF
DNA: TGTGCCAGCAGCTCCTTCGCCGGGAATCAGCCCCAGCATTTT

D: -
size: many
J: TRBJ1-5
V: TRBV20-1
CDR3: CSARSGTLYQPQHF
DNA: TGCAGTGCTAGATCCGGGACCCTTTATCAGCCCCAGCATTTT

D: -
size: -
J: TRBJ2-2
V: TRBV28
CDR3: CASSLWGPPGELFF
DNA: TGTGCCAGCAGTTTATGGGGTCCCCCCGGGGAGCTGTTTTTT

D: -
size: many
J: TRBJ2-7
V: TRBV7-9
CDR3: CASSPYRGGSYEQYF
DNA: TGTGCCAGCAGCCCGTACAGGGGAGGCTCCTACGAGCAGTACTTC

D: TRBD1
size: -
J: TRBJ2-3
V: TRBV20-1
CDR3: CSATAIPGQPTDTQYF
DNA: TGCAGTGCAACAGCAATCCCGGGACAGCCCACAGATACGCAGTATTTT

D: -
size: few
J: TRBJ1-1
V: TRBV7-2
CDR3: CASSLDQKAFF
DNA: TGTGCCAGCAGCTTGGACCAGAAAGCTTTCTTT

D: TRBD1
size: many
J: TRBJ1-2
V: TRBV6-5
CDR3: CASSYRDRTGRHGYTF
DNA: TGTGCCAGCAGTTACCGCGATAGGACAGGGCGGCATGGCTACACCTTC

D: -
size: many
J: TRBJ2-3
V: TRBV10-3
CDR3: CAISAHLTDTQYF
DNA: TGTGCCATCAGTGCTCACCTCACAGATACGCAGTATTTT

D: -
size: -
J: TRBJ2-7
V: TRBV11-2
CDR3: CASSLDLGKGEQYF
DNA: TGTGCCAGCAGCTTAGATTTGGGAAAGGGCGAGCAGTACTTC

D: -
size: many
J: TRBJ1-1
V: TRBV18
CDR3: CASSPRGLRGSTEAFF
DNA: TGTGCCAGCTCACCACGGGGTTTAAGGGGCTCGACTGAAGCTTTCTTT

D: -
size: many
J: TRBJ1-3
V: TRBV20-1
CDR3: CSAKDTSGNTIYF
DNA: TGCAGTGCTAAGGACACCTCCGGAAACACCATATATTTT

D: -
size: many
J: TRBJ1-1
V: TRBV7-9
CDR3: CASSLGLLKLQNTEAFF
DNA: TGTGCCAGCAGCTTAGGACTTCTGAAGCTTCAGAACACTGAAGCTTTCTTT

D: -
size: many
J: TRBJ2-5
V: TRBV7-6
CDR3: CASSLTPTAQYF
DNA: TGTGCCAGCAGCTTAACCCCGACAGCCCAGTACTTC

D: -
size: many
J: TRBJ2-7
V: TRBV5-6
CDR3: CASSTRQDKTGEQYF
DNA: TGTGCCAGCAGCACCCGACAGGATAAGACGGGCGAGCAGTACTTC

D: TRBD2
size: medium-sized
J: TRBJ2-1
V: TRBV29-1
CDR3: CSVEITSGNEQFF
DNA: TGCAGCGTTGAAATAACTAGCGGTAATGAGCAGTTCTTC

D: TRBD2
size: -
J: TRBJ2-4
V: TRBV20-1
CDR3: CSARGFKGSGRGANIQYF
DNA: TGCAGTGCTAGAGGTTTTAAGGGGAGCGGGAGAGGGGCAAACATTCAGTACTTC

D: -
size: many
J: TRBJ2-3
V: TRBV7-2
CDR3: CASSSTADTQYF
DNA: TGTGCCAGCAGCTCAACCGCAGATACGCAGTATTTT

D: -
size: many
J: TRBJ2-5
V: TRBV7-9
CDR3: CASSLSGKGETQYF
DNA: TGTGCCAGCAGCTTATCCGGGAAGGGAGAGACCCAGTACTTC

D: -
size: many
J: TRBJ1-1
V: TRBV4-3
CDR3: CASSQTLNTEAFF
DNA: TGCGCCAGCAGCCAAACTTTGAACACTGAAGCTTTCTTT

D: -
size: -
J: TRBJ1-1
V: TRBV5-1
CDR3: CASTKGLNTEAFF
DNA: TGCGCCAGCACCAAGGGGCTGAACACTGAAGCTTTCTTT

D: -
size: many
J: TRBJ2-2
V: TRBV3-1
CDR3: CASIGGKTGELFF
DNA: TGTGCCAGCATCGGCGGTAAGACCGGGGAGCTGTTTTTT

D: -
size: few
J: TRBJ2-1
V: TRBV7-2
CDR3: CASSTIGYNEQFF
DNA: TGTGCCAGCAGCACTATCGGGTACAATGAGCAGTTCTTC

D: -
size: medium-sized
J: TRBJ2-7
V: TRBV19
CDR3: CASSSGHYEQYF
DNA: TGTGCCAGTAGTTCAGGACATTACGAGCAGTACTTC

D: TRBD2
size: many
J: TRBJ2-1
V: TRBV6-5
CDR3: CASSYSILEGGPYNEQFF
DNA: TGTGCCAGCAGTTACTCAATTCTGGAGGGAGGGCCTTACAATGAGCAGTTCTTC

D: TRBD2
size: -
J: TRBJ2-7
V: TRBV3-1
CDR3: CASSPLSGTVGEQYF
DNA: TGTGCCAGCAGCCCTCTCAGCGGGACTGTAGGGGAGCAGTACTTC

D: TRBD2
size: -
J: TRBJ2-7
V: TRBV27
CDR3: CASSSGLYYEQYF
DNA: TGTGCCAGCAGTTCGGGACTATACTACGAGCAGTACTTC

D: -
size: -
J: TRBJ1-5
V: TRBV9
CDR3: CASASGLNQPQHF
DNA: TGTGCCAGCGCAAGCGGCCTAAATCAGCCCCAGCATTTT

D: -
size: many
J: TRBJ2-5
V: TRBV2
CDR3: CASSEYGKETQYF
DNA: TGTGCCAGCAGTGAATATGGGAAGGAGACCCAGTACTTC

D: TRBD2
size: -
J: TRBJ2-1
V: TRBV5-5
CDR3: CASSAKAPTSGSRGEQFF
DNA: TGTGCCAGCAGCGCAAAGGCCCCAACTAGCGGGAGTAGGGGTGAGCAGTTCTTC

D: -
size: -
J: TRBJ2-2
V: TRBV20-1
CDR3: CSARVFANTGELFF
DNA: TGCAGTGCTAGAGTCTTCGCGAACACCGGGGAGCTGTTTTTT

D: TRBD1
size: few
J: TRBJ1-2
V: TRBV5-1
CDR3: CASSLQGGSYGYTF
DNA: TGCGCCAGCAGCTTGCAGGGGGGAAGCTATGGCTACACCTTC

D: -
size: many
J: TRBJ2-5
V: TRBV6-2/TRBV6-3
CDR3: CASSYTRTGETQYF
DNA: TGTGCCAGCAGTTACACGCGGACGGGGGAGACCCAGTACTTC

D: -
size: few
J: TRBJ1-1
V: TRBV27
CDR3: CASNPDARMNTEAFF
DNA: TGTGCCAGCAATCCCGACGCAAGAATGAACACTGAAGCTTTCTTT

D: -
size: many
J: TRBJ1-5
V: TRBV18
CDR3: CASSLDLDEPQHF
DNA: TGTGCCAGCTCACTGGACTTGGACGAGCCCCAGCATTTT

D: -
size: many
J: TRBJ1-5
V: TRBV6-2/TRBV6-3
CDR3: CASNPPGADNQPQHF
DNA: TGTGCCAGCAACCCACCCGGGGCCGATAATCAGCCCCAGCATTTT

D: -
size: few
J: TRBJ2-1
V: TRBV20-1
CDR3: CSARGGRMSEQFF
DNA: TGCAGTGCTAGGGGCGGCAGGATGAGTGAGCAGTTCTTC

D: -
size: many
J: TRBJ1-2
V: TRBV5-1
CDR3: CASSKQGGEDGYTF
DNA: TGCGCCAGCAGCAAGCAGGGAGGTGAGGATGGCTACACCTTC

D: TRBD2
size: many
J: TRBJ2-3
V: TRBV4-2
CDR3: CASSPRGAGNPDTQYF
DNA: TGTGCCAGCAGCCCTCGGGGAGCGGGGAATCCAGATACGCAGTATTTT

D: -
size: -
J: TRBJ2-2
V: TRBV30
CDR3: CAWRFLASEWAGELFF
DNA: TGTGCCTGGAGGTTCTTGGCTAGCGAGTGGGCCGGGGAGCTGTTTTTT

D: -
size: many
J: TRBJ1-1
V: TRBV5-1
CDR3: CASSYTHRVTHTEAFF
DNA: TGCGCCAGCAGCTATACCCACCGAGTCACTCACACTGAAGCTTTCTTT

D: TRBD1
size: few
J: TRBJ2-7
V: TRBV3-1
CDR3: CASSPFGTGWSSYEQYF
DNA: TGTGCCAGCAGCCCCTTCGGGACAGGATGGAGCTCCTACGAGCAGTACTTC